These 23 T cell receptor beta chains were all obtained from the same sample, sequenced in a study of T cell changes during pregnancy in multiple sclerosis. Clones were read by immunoSEQ multiplex PCR, and TCRdb kept only the in-frame ones, dropping some. This sample has 45,000 or so clones, with approximately 90% found just once. The sample here was peripheral blood, taken in the first trimester of pregnancy. The receptor set was obtained from a female donor with multiple sclerosis, enrolled in a pregnancy study.

The chain is built from TRBV5-6 and TRBJ2-7; D is unclear. The germline CDR1 and CDR2 sequences are SGHDT and YYEEEE. V was shortened by 4 bases and J by 1 base, with 9 bases between the two germline ends. The length of the CDR3 is 13 residues. CDR3 region: CASSNQISYEQYF. The CDR3 nucleotides read TGTGCCAGCAGCAATCAAATTTCCTACGAGCAGTACTTC.

The chain employs TRBV9 and TRBJ1-1; D gene uncertain. The germline gives CDR1 SGDLS, CDR2 YYNGEE. This CDR3 comprises 14 residues. V was shortened by 2 bases and J by 6 bases, with 14 bases between the two germline ends. CDR3 nucleotide sequence: TGTGCCAGCAGCGTTGGAGGCTATGGGGCTGAAGCTTTCTTT. Protein: CASSVGGYGAEAFF. Full variable domain (missing parts from reference TRBV9 and TRBJ1-1): DSGVTQTPKHLITATGQRVTLRCSPRSGDLSVYWYQQSLDQGLQFLIQYYNGEERAKGNILERFSAQQFPDLHSELNLSSLELGDSALYFCASSVGGYGAEAFFGQGTRLTVV.

This clone has a single count. The chain links TRBV4-2 to TRBJ1-2; weak D call: TRBD1 (5 bases). Trimming pared 0 bases from V and 5 bases from J, leaving 10 bases between. The CDR3 sequence is 14 residues long. Germline V gene lookup returns CDR1 LGHNA and CDR2 YNFKEQ. CDR3 sequence (DNA): TGTGCCAGCAGCCAAGAAGGGGATTGGTATGGCTACACCTTC. Amino acids: CASSQEGDWYGYTF.

J is TRBJ2-1 and V is TRBV5-1; tentative D call: TRBD1 (7 bases). Deletions cut 0 bases from V and 6 bases from J, with 19 bases between. Germline V gives CDR1 SGHRS, CDR2 YFSETQ. The CDR3 contains 17 residues. DNA of the CDR3: TGCGCCAGCAGCTTGGTCTCCCTCAGGGGGGTATTCAATGAGCAGTTCTTC. This sequence encodes CASSLVSLRGVFNEQFF. The full variable domain, its missing parts supplied by reference TRBV5-1 and TRBJ2-1, is KAGVTQTPRYLIKTRGQQVTLSCSPISGHRSVSWYQQTPGQGLQFLFEYFSETQRNKGNFPGRFSGRQFSNSRSEMNVSTLELGDSALYLCASSLVSLRGVFNEQFFGPGTRLTVL.

This chain joins TRBV28 and TRBJ2-7; 8 bases fit TRBD2. J was trimmed by 4 bases and V by 5 bases; bases with no gene match: 10. The germline V gene has CDR1 MDHEN and CDR2 SYDVKM. The length of the CDR3 is 15 residues. The CDR3 spells CASSKGFGGAYEQYF. The CDR3 bases are TGTGCCAGCAGTAAGGGGTTCGGGGGGGCTTACGAGCAGTACTTC.

This rearrangement joins TRBV19 to TRBJ1-5, with TRBD1 matching 10 bases. In germline, CDR1 is LNHDA, CDR2 SQIVND (reference sequence). J lost 2 bases, V lost 8 bases, and 3 bases had no gene match. The CDR3 contains 14 residues. CDR3 loop: CASRGTGGNQPQHF. The CDR3 DNA sequence: TGTGCCAGTCGGGGGACAGGGGGCAATCAGCCCCAGCATTTT.

The chain is built from TRBV6-5 and TRBJ1-1; D is undetermined. V was pared by 7 bases and J by 7 bases, with 10 bases between. Germline-derived CDR1 and CDR2 are MNHEY and SVGAGI. The CDR3 runs to 11 residues. The CDR3 loop is CASTSRGEAFF. In DNA form, the CDR3 reads TGTGCCAGCACTTCTCGGGGTGAAGCTTTCTTT.

This sequence joins TRBV6-4 and TRBJ2-2; D unresolved. V lost 9 bases and J 3 bases, leaving 17 bases between the germline ends. The CDR3 totals 15 residues. Germline V CDR1 and CDR2: MRHNA, SNTAGT. CDR3 sequence: CASSPGPEDTGELFF. As DNA, the CDR3 is TGTGCCAGTTCACCGGGTCCCGAAGACACCGGGGAGCTGTTTTTT.

This rearrangement joins TRBV18 to TRBJ2-3; maybe TRBD2 (6 bases). V dropped 3 bases and J dropped 2 bases, with 18 bases sitting between them. The CDR3 has 17 amino acids. Germline V lookup: CDR1 KGHSH, CDR2 LQKENI. CDR3 nucleotides: TGTGCCAGCTCACCTCAGCCGGGACTTGGATTCACAGATACGCAGTATTTT. Translating gives CASSPQPGLGFTDTQYF.

This clone was seen a handful of times. This chain connects TRBV19 to TRBJ2-2; the D is unclear. Between the trimmed V and J ends, which lost 7 bases and 6 bases, there was a span of 9 bases. Germline V gene lookup returns CDR1 LNHDA and CDR2 SQIVND (reference sequence). CDR3 size: 12 residues. DNA of the CDR3: TGTGCCAGTATGTCTACTCCCGGGGAGCTGTTTTTT. Residues: CASMSTPGELFF.

The chain has TRBV7-3 and TRBJ2-7; D is unresolved. V dropped 5 bases and J dropped 0 bases, with 11 bases sitting between them. This CDR3 contains 14 residues. Germline V lookup: CDR1 SGHTA, CDR2 FQGTGA. The CDR3 loop reads CASSPGSSSYEQYF. The CDR3 nucleotides read TGTGCCAGCAGCCCCGGTTCGAGCTCCTACGAGCAGTACTTC. The entire variable domain, with the rest obtained from reference TRBV7-3 and TRBJ2-7, is as follows: GAGVSQTPSNKVTEKGKYVELRCDPISGHTALYWYRQSLGQGPEFLIYFQGTGAADDSGLPNDRFFAVRPEGSVSTLKIQRTERGDSAVYLCASSPGSSSYEQYFGPGTRLTVT.

The chain recombines TRBV15 with TRBJ2-2, with D uncertain. The germline V and J ends were trimmed by 1 base and 2 bases, with 8 bases remaining between them. The CDR3 contains 15 residues. The germline CDR1 and CDR2 sequences are LNHNV and YYDKDF (reference sequence). The CDR3 DNA follows: TGTGCCACCAGCAGAGTGGCGGCTAACACCGGGGAGCTGTTTTTT. Its protein product is CATSRVAANTGELFF.

The DNA for the CDR3 is TGTGCCAGTAGTAGCCTCGGGACAGGGGTCACTGAAGCTTTCTTT. Amino acid sequence: CASSSLGTGVTEAFF. The gene calls are TRBV19 and TRBJ1-1; 10 nucleotides agree with TRBD1. The CDR3 is 15 residues long. V was pared by 4 bases and J by 4 bases, with 6 bases of the junction left unmatched. In germline, CDR1 is LNHDA, CDR2 SQIVND (reference sequence).

The rearrangement uses TRBV10-3 and TRBJ1-5; D is unresolved. Trimming pared 5 bases from V and 5 bases from J, leaving 10 bases between. The CDR3 is 13 amino acids. Germline V gene sequence: CDR1 ENHRY, CDR2 SYGVKD. DNA for the CDR3: TGTGCCATCAGTCCGGGAGGACATCAGCCCCAGCATTTT. Encoded protein: CAISPGGHQPQHF.

The CDR3 here is CASRTSGGMTQETQYF. Written as DNA, the CDR3 is TGCGCCAGTAGAACTAGCGGGGGGATGACCCAAGAGACCCAGTACTTC. The genes are TRBV5-1 and TRBJ2-5; 12 positions agree with TRBD2. Germline V CDR1 and CDR2: SGHRS, YFSETQ. The V segment lost 8 bases and the J segment 1 base; nucleotides outside the gene matches: 9. The CDR3 runs 16 residues.

This clone was detected once. The junction does not match germline at one end; this may be a read error. The rearrangement uses TRBV10-3 and TRBJ2-7, with D maybe TRBD2 (6 bases). This CDR3 region has 11 residues. Germline CDR1 reads ENHRY; CDR2 reads SYGVKD. The CDR3 DNA is TGTGCCATCAGTGCAAGCGGGCCTTTGAACTTC. This gives the protein CAISASGPLNF.

J is TRBJ1-6 and V is TRBV6-1; 7 bases match TRBD1. The ends lost 6 bases at V and 8 bases at J; junction bases unmatched: 7. The germline V gene has CDR1 MNHNS and CDR2 SASEGT. The CDR3 runs 14 residues. CDR3: CASRPGQSDSPLHF. In DNA, the CDR3 is TGTGCCAGCAGGCCGGGACAGTCGGATTCACCCCTCCACTTT.

The V call is TRBV5-4, the J call TRBJ2-3; 9 bases match TRBD1. The CDR3 has 14 amino acids. CDR1 is SGHNT and CDR2 is YYREEE in the germline V gene (reference sequence). The V and J ends lost 4 bases and 3 bases, in that order; junction bases with no gene match: 3. CDR3 nucleotides: TGTGCCAGCAGCCAACAGGGGGCAACAGATACGCAGTATTTT. Translated: CASSQQGATDTQYF. Full variable domain (outside the CDR3, taken from reference TRBV5-4 and TRBJ2-3): ETGVTQSPTHLIKTRGQQVTLRCSSQSGHNTVSWYQQALGQGPQFIFQYYREEENGRGNFPPRFSGLQFPNYSSELNVNALELDDSALYLCASSQQGATDTQYFGPGTRLTVL.

The chain carries TRBV19 and TRBJ1-2; D ambiguous. CDR3 length: 14 residues. Germline V lookup: CDR1 LNHDA, CDR2 SQIVND (reference sequence). Between the trimmed V and J ends, which lost 1 base and 1 base, there was a span of 7 bases. The CDR3 DNA is TGTGCCAGTAGTATAGTACAGCTTAACTATGGCTACACCTTC. Residues: CASSIVQLNYGYTF.

This rearrangement joins TRBV30 to TRBJ2-5, with D unclear. The CDR3 sequence is 14 residues long. V lost 3 bases and J 5 bases, leaving 16 bases between the germline ends. CDR1 is GTSNPN and CDR2 is SVGIG in the germline V gene (reference sequence). CDR3 bases: TGTGCCTGGAGCTATAACTCCCTCGGGGAGACCCAGTACTTC. Protein: CAWSYNSLGETQYF.

This sequence joins TRBV19 and TRBJ1-2, with a weak D call TRBD1 (5 bases). Deletions cut 6 bases from V and 8 bases from J, with 16 bases between. Germline V gene lookup returns CDR1 LNHDA and CDR2 SQIVND (reference sequence). The CDR3 is 13 residues long. The CDR3 sequence: CASSGHMVWGYTF. CDR3 bases: TGTGCCAGTAGCGGACATATGGTTTGGGGCTACACCTTC.

This chain links TRBV7-9 with TRBJ1-1; D is perhaps TRBD1 (5 bases). CDR1 is SEHNR, CDR2 FQNEAQ, per germline (reference sequence). V was cut by 1 base and J by 3 bases, with 18 bases left in between. The CDR3 sequence is 17 residues long. The CDR3 nucleotides are TGTGCCAGCAGCTTAGTGCCAGGGTATGTCTTTGACACTGAAGCTTTCTTT. This encodes CASSLVPGYVFDTEAFF. Using reference TRBV7-9 and TRBJ1-1 for the parts outside the CDR3, the full variable domain is DTGVSQNPRHKITKRGQNVTFRCDPISEHNRLYWYRQTLGQGPEFLTYFQNEAQLEKSRLLSDRFSAERPKGSFSTLEIQRTEQGDSAMYLCASSLVPGYVFDTEAFFGQGTRLTVV.

V and J are TRBV5-1 and TRBJ2-7; 7 bases match TRBD2. The germline V gene encodes CDR1 SGHRS and CDR2 YFSETQ. Unmatched junction bases numbered 12, after V lost 3 bases and J lost 6 bases. The CDR3 length is 15 residues. The CDR3 sequence: CASSWGGVNAGEQYF. The DNA of the CDR3 is TGCGCCAGCAGCTGGGGGGGGGTAAACGCGGGCGAGCAGTACTTC.